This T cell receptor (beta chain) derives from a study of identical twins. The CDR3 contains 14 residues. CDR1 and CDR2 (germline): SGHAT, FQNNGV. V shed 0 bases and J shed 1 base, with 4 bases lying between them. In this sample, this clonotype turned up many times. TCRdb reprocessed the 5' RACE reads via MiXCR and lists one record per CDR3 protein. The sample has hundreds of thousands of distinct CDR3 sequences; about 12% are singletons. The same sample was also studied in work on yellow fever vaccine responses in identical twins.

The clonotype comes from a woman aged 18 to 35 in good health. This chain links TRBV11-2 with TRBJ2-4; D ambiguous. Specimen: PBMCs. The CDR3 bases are TGTGCCAGCAGCTTAGAGGTGGCCAAAAACATTCAGTACTTC. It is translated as CASSLEVAKNIQYF.